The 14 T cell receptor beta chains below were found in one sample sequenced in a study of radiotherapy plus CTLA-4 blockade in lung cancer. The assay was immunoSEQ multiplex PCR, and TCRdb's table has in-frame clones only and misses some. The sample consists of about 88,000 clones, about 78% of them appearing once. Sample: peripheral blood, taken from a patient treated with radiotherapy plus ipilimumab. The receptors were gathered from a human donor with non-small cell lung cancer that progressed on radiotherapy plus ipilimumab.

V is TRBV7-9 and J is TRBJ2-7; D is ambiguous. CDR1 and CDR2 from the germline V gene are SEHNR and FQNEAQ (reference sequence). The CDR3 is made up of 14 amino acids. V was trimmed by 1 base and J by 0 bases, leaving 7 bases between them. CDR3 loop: CASSLDTLSYEQYF. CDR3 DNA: TGTGCCAGCAGCTTAGATACCCTCTCCTACGAGCAGTACTTC. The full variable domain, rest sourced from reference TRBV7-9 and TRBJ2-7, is DTGVSQNPRHKITKRGQNVTFRCDPISEHNRLYWYRQTLGQGPEFLTYFQNEAQLEKSRLLSDRFSAERPKGSFSTLEIQRTEQGDSAMYLCASSLDTLSYEQYFGPGTRLTVT.

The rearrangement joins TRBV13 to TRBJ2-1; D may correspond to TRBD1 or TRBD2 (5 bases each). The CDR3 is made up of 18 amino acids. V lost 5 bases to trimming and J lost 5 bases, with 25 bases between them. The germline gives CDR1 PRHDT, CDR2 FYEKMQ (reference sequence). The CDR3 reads CASSGTSDTPALNNEQFF. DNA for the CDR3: TGTGCCAGCAGCGGGACCTCGGACACGCCTGCGCTAAACAATGAGCAGTTCTTC.

The CDR3 loop reads CASSSGLAEPLSYNEQFF. CDR3 coding DNA: TGTGCCAGCAGCTCGGGACTAGCGGAGCCCCTCTCCTACAATGAGCAGTTCTTC. The V and J genes are TRBV5-4 and TRBJ2-1, with 11 bases aligning to TRBD2. Germline trimming cut 3 bases from V and 0 bases from J; bases unmatched to any gene: 8. Germline values: CDR1 SGHNT, CDR2 YYREEE (reference sequence). This CDR3 has 18 amino acids.

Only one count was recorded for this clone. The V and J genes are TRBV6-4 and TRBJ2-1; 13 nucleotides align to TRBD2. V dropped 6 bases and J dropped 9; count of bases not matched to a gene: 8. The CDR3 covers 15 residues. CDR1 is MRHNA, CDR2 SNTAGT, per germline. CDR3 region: CASSPGLAGNPEQFF. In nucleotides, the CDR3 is TGTGCCAGCAGCCCGGGACTAGCGGGGAACCCTGAGCAGTTCTTC.

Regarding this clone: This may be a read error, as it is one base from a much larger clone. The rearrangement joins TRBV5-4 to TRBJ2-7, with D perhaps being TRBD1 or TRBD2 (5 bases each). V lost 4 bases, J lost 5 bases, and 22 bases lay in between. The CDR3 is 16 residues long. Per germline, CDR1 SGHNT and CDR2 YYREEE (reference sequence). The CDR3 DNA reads TGTGCCAGCAGCCAAGCCCCGGGACGGCTTCGGGACGAGCAGTACTTC. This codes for CASSQAPGRLRDEQYF.

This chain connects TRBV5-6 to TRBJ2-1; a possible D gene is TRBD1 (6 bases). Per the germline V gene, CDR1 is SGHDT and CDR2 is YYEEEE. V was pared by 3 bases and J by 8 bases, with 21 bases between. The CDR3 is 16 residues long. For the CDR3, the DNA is TGTGCCAGCAGCTACACAGGGACCGGATTGTTCGATGAGCAGTTCTTC. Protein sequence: CASSYTGTGLFDEQFF.

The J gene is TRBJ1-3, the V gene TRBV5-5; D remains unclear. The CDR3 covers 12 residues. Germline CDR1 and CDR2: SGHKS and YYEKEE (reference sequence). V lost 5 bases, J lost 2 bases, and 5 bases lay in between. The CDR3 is CASRSAGNTIYF. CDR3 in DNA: TGTGCCAGCAGATCCGCTGGAAACACCATATATTTT.

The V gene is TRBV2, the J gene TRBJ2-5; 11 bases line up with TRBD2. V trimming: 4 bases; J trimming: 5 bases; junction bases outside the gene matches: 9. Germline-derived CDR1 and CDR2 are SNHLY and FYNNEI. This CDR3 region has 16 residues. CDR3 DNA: TGTGCCAGCAGTGGACAACTAGCGGGGGAGCGGGAGACCCAGTACTTC. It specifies CASSGQLAGERETQYF.

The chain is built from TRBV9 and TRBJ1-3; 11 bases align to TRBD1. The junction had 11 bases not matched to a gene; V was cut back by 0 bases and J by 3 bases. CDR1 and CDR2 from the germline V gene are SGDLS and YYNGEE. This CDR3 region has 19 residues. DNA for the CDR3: TGTGCCAGCAGCGTAGGGCCCGGGACAGGGGGAATTGGTGGAAACACCATATATTTT. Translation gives CASSVGPGTGGIGGNTIYF.

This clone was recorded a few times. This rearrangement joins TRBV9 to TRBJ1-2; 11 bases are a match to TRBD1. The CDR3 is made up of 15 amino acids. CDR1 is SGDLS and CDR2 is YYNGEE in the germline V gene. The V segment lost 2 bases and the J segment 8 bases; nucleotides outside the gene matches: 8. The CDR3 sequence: CASSVGRTGGQGYTF. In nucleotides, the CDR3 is TGTGCCAGCAGCGTGGGTCGGACAGGGGGCCAGGGCTACACCTTC. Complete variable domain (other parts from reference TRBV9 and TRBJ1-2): DSGVTQTPKHLITATGQRVTLRCSPRSGDLSVYWYQQSLDQGLQFLIQYYNGEERAKGNILERFSAQQFPDLHSELNLSSLELGDSALYFCASSVGRTGGQGYTFGSGTRLTVV.

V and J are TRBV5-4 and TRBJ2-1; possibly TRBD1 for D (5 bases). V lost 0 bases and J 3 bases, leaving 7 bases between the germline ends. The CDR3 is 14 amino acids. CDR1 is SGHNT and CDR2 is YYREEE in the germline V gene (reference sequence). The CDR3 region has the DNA TGTGCCAGCAGCTTGGGCAGGGTCTACAATGAGCAGTTCTTC. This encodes CASSLGRVYNEQFF.

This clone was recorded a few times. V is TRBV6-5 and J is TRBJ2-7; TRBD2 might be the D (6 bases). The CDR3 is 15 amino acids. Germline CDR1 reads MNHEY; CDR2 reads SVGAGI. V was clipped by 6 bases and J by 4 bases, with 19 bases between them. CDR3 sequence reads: CASRPPGGTGYEQYF. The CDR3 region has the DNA TGTGCCAGCAGGCCGCCCGGCGGGACGGGGTACGAGCAGTACTTC.

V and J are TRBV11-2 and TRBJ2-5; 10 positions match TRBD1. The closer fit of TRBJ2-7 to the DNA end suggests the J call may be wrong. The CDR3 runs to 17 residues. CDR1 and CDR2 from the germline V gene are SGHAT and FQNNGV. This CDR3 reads CASSGLGQGPLGDEQYF. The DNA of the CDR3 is TGTGCCAGCAGCGGACTGGGACAGGGGCCCTTAGGGGACGAGCAGTACTTC.

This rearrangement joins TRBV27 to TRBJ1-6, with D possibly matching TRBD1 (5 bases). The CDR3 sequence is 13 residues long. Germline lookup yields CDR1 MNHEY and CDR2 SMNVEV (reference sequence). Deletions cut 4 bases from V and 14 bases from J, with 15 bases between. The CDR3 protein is CASSWVAGRTLHF. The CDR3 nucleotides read TGTGCCAGCAGTTGGGTGGCAGGGCGGACCCTCCACTTT.